This T cell receptor beta chain originates from a study of blood T cell repertoires in COVID-19. Study context: Both acute and convalescent COVID-19 samples were obtained from the United States, Italy and Spain.

Exposed participants came across a COVID-19 case within 2 weeks before study entry. The CDR3 contains 17 residues. The junction had 8 bases not matched to a gene; V was cut back by 4 bases and J by 1 base. Looked up from germline, CDR1 is MNHEY and CDR2 is SVGEGT. Original data processing: Reference gene primers were amplified, and this amplification served to estimate nucleated cell counts. The assay was immunoSEQ multiplex PCR, and TCRdb's table has in-frame clones only and misses some. That table furnishes V, J and clone size, whereas the DNA furnished D and trimming. The data contain about 150,000 clones, about 90% of them singletons.

The specimen was PBMCs or T cells enriched from blood (not recorded which). The V call is TRBV6-2 or TRBV6-3, the J call TRBJ2-7, with 12 bases that match TRBD2. This sequence was found in a woman aged 40-49 years who had been exposed to COVID-19. DNA of the CDR3: TGTGCCAGCAGTTCGACTAGCGGGAGATTCGTATCCTACGAGCAGTACTTC. As protein: CASSSTSGRFVSYEQYF.